Shown below are 7 T cell receptor beta chains from a single sample sequenced in a study of blood T cell repertoires in COVID-19. Profiling relied on immunoSEQ multiplex PCR, and the TCRdb table lists in-frame clones only, not all of them. The sample has tens of thousands of clones; approximately 84% are singletons. The material sequenced was peripheral blood. The receptor set was obtained from a man in his 60s with acute or convalescent COVID-19.

This clone was recorded only once. V gene TRBV28 combines with J gene TRBJ1-5; tentatively, D is TRBD1 (5 bases). The CDR3 is 14 amino acids. The V gene lost 10 bases and the J gene lost 3 bases, with 16 bases spanning the gap. Germline V gives CDR1 MDHEN, CDR2 SYDVKM. CDR3 amino acids: CATWMTVDNQPQHF. CDR3 sequence (DNA): TGTGCCACCTGGATGACAGTAGACAATCAGCCCCAGCATTTT.

The V and J genes are TRBV5-1 and TRBJ1-1, with a tentative D call TRBD1 (5 bases). The germline V gene has CDR1 SGHRS and CDR2 YFSETQ. This CDR3 contains 14 residues. V was pared by 3 bases and J by 5 bases, with 14 bases between. CDR3: CASSWKEGSTEAFF. The CDR3, as DNA: TGCGCCAGCAGCTGGAAGGAGGGGAGTACTGAAGCTTTCTTT.

The J gene is TRBJ2-5, the V gene TRBV29-1, with 10 bases matching TRBD2. The CDR3 consists of 13 residues. Germline lookup yields CDR1 SQVTM and CDR2 ANQGSEA. J was trimmed by 6 bases and V by 2 bases; bases with no gene match: 3. CDR3 in amino acids: CSVELTSGQTQYF. The CDR3 DNA reads TGCAGCGTTGAATTGACTAGCGGGCAGACCCAGTACTTC.

This clone was recorded a few times. The chain employs TRBV7-2 and TRBJ2-7; TRBD2 aligns across 7 bases. Germline assignment: CDR1 SGHTA and CDR2 FQGNSA. Unmatched junction bases numbered 8, after V lost 4 bases and J lost 2 bases. The length of the CDR3 is 15 residues. CDR3 DNA: TGTGCCAGCAGCTCCCAGCGGGGAGCGCCCTACGAGCAGTACTTC. This encodes CASSSQRGAPYEQYF.

The chain is built from TRBV4-1 and TRBJ2-7; 8 bases are shared with TRBD1. With V trimmed by 0 bases and J by 3 bases, 7 bases remained unmatched. CDR3 length equals 16 residues. The germline V gene encodes CDR1 MGHRA and CDR2 YSYEKL. CDR3 nucleotide sequence: TGCGCCAGCAGCCAAGATGGGACAGGCTTGGGCTACGAGCAGTACTTC. It is translated as CASSQDGTGLGYEQYF.

This chain links TRBV5-1 with TRBJ2-3, with 12 nucleotides matching TRBD2. Germline V gives CDR1 SGHRS, CDR2 YFSETQ. The CDR3 has 15 residues. Trimming at V came to 7 bases and at J to 2 bases, leaving 5 bases not matched to a gene. CDR3 in amino acids: CASELAGGFTDTQYF. Here the CDR3 DNA reads TGCGCCAGCGAACTAGCGGGGGGATTCACAGATACGCAGTATTTT. The entire variable domain, with the rest obtained from reference TRBV5-1 and TRBJ2-3, is as follows: KAGVTQTPRYLIKTRGQQVTLSCSPISGHRSVSWYQQTPGQGLQFLFEYFSETQRNKGNFPGRFSGRQFSNSRSEMNVSTLELGDSALYLCASELAGGFTDTQYFGPGTRLTVL.

The V gene is TRBV19, the J gene TRBJ1-2; 7 bases match TRBD1. There are 18 residues in the CDR3. V shed 4 bases and J 3 bases; nucleotides not matched to a gene: 17. CDR1 LNHDA and CDR2 SQIVND come from the germline V gene (reference sequence). The CDR3 loop is CASSTRQGRFGVDYGYTF. DNA for the CDR3: TGTGCCAGTAGTACCCGACAGGGACGCTTTGGGGTCGACTATGGCTACACCTTC.